These T cell receptor beta chains were read from a single sample in a study of blood T cell repertoires in COVID-19. Clones were sequenced by immunoSEQ multiplex PCR, and TCRdb holds only the in-frame ones, with some missing. The data show almost 200,000 clones, with 79% seen just once and approximately 5.9% held by the top ten. The sample taken for sequencing was peripheral blood. The origin of the receptors is a woman between 35 and 50 years old with COVID-19, enrolled during active disease. CDR3s include the opening cysteine and the closing phenylalanine or tryptophan. A D gene is named only where the DNA matches it firmly.

v_gene,d_gene,CDR3aa
TRBV2,NA,CASSLQGGQETQYF
TRBV18,NA,CASSRSREEQFF
TRBV6-5,NA,CASKAGEGTGYTF
TRBV5-6,TRBD1,CASSLKQGVAYGYTF
TRBV6-5,NA,CASCRASNQPQHF
TRBV6-5,NA,CASSWRPGGGDEQYF
TRBV5-1,TRBD1,CATGTGVIVGEKLFF
TRBV9,TRBD1,CASSIQGALGEQYF
TRBV30,TRBD1,CAWKVTGGAPYGYTF
TRBV15,NA,CATSTGGGKTQYF
TRBV19,NA,CASSIQGLSEPQHF
TRBV7-9,TRBD1,CASSLGQGGDGYTF
TRBV29-1,NA,CSVEGAGVPSYGYTF
TRBV6-5,NA,CATKRDSSYEQYF
TRBV6-4,NA,CASRPEEGSNQPQHF
TRBV5-1,TRBD1,CASSLAGTDNEQFF
TRBV7-7,NA,CASVLQEFSTDTQYF
TRBV3-1/TRBV3-2,TRBD2,CASSQGAGGTDTQYF
TRBV5-6,NA,CASSLKGVPQAFF
TRBV12-3/TRBV12-4,NA,CASSRNTEAFF
TRBV2,NA,CASSVLTGELFF
TRBV7-3,TRBD2,CASSSGLAGYNEQFF
TRBV7-2,TRBD2,CASSLASSSGGATGELFF
TRBV19,TRBD1,CASSIQGALPLYGYTF
TRBV19,NA,CASSIKGALIPTF
TRBV5-1,NA,CASSPSSKYQETQYF
TRBV7-9,NA,CASSPGHYNEQFF
TRBV27,NA,CASSPDRANYGYTF
TRBV6-5,TRBD1,CASRAGQGSNQPQHF
TRBV5-1,TRBD1,CASSWGTVDGYTF
TRBV27,NA,CASREPGANVLTF
TRBV6-6,NA,CASSYQGTQETQYF
TRBV6-5,NA,CASRRGGGNQPQHF
TRBV5-1,TRBD1,CASSSVTGTVNTGELFF
TRBV18,NA,CASSLDREAFF
TRBV7-2,NA,CASSLVDSHYGYTF
TRBV6-6,NA,CASSYRGGNSYNEQFF
TRBV14,TRBD2,CASSQQEGGPPGGTGELFF
TRBV11-2,TRBD1,CASSFSPTGVYGYTF
TRBV19,TRBD1,CASSIDPTGTETQYF
TRBV7-2,NA,CASSPRVGLETQYF